Listed here are 16 T cell receptor beta chains from one sample, sequenced in a study of radiation and T cells in renal cell carcinoma. The time point is: baseline pretreatment blood. Treatment indicated: 15 Gy SBRT to primary tumor, nephrectomy 4 weeks later. Measured with immunoSEQ multiplex PCR; TCRdb has only the in-frame clones, and not every one. The table shows about 160,000 clones, with around 90% occurring only once. Specimen: blood, collected from a patient whose treatment included radiotherapy and nephrectomy. The origin of the receptors is a woman in her sixties or seventies with renal cell carcinoma.

The chain uses TRBV19 and TRBJ2-3; 8 bases line up with TRBD2. CDR3 length: 12 amino acids. Germline CDR1 and CDR2: LNHDA and SQIVND (reference sequence). The DNA for the CDR3 is TGTTCTGCAGCGGGGGTTACAGATACGCAGTATTTT. Protein sequence: CSAAGVTDTQYF.

This clone was counted a single time. This sequence joins TRBV5-1 and TRBJ2-1; 9 positions match TRBD1. There are 14 residues in the CDR3. Unmatched junction bases numbered 9, after V lost 6 bases and J lost 8 bases. Germline assignment: CDR1 SGHRS and CDR2 YFSETQ. The CDR3: CASTRDRVNDEQFF. CDR3 DNA: TGCGCCAGCACCCGGGACAGGGTCAACGATGAGCAGTTCTTC.

This clone has ten or more counts. The gene calls are TRBV6-4 and TRBJ1-2; tentatively, D is TRBD1 (6 bases). CDR1 and CDR2 (germline): MRHNA, SNTAGT. Trimming removed 4 bases at V and 2 bases at J, with 17 bases between. This CDR3 has 16 amino acids. The CDR3 protein is CASSVDRLKMNYGYTF. The CDR3 DNA follows: TGTGCCAGCAGTGTCGACAGGCTGAAAATGAACTATGGCTACACCTTC.

A single count supports this clone. V usage is TRBV30 and J usage is TRBJ1-5, with D unresolved. This CDR3 has 14 amino acids. Germline CDR1 is GTSNPN and CDR2 is SVGIG (reference sequence). V lost 2 bases and J lost 5, with 13 bases in between. This chain's CDR3 is CAWSPFDGYQPQHF. The CDR3 DNA is TGTGCCTGGAGTCCTTTCGACGGTTATCAGCCCCAGCATTTT.

The chain links TRBV6-5 to TRBJ2-3; D is undetermined. CDR3 length equals 13 residues. Germline V gene lookup returns CDR1 MNHEY and CDR2 SVGAGI. Trimming cost V 6 bases and J 5 bases, with 12 bases left between them. The CDR3 coding sequence is TGTGCCAGCAGACCAGGAACCCAAGATACGCAGTATTTT. Its translation is CASRPGTQDTQYF.

The CDR3 DNA sequence: TGTGCCAGCAGTCCCGGGGTGGCCAAAAACATTCAGTACTTC. Translating it yields CASSPGVAKNIQYF. The V gene is TRBV28, the J gene TRBJ2-4; perhaps TRBD2 as D (5 bases). From germline, CDR1 is MDHEN and CDR2 SYDVKM. CDR3 length equals 14 residues. V gave up 5 bases and J gave up 1 base, with 9 bases separating them. The full variable domain, its missing parts supplied by reference TRBV28 and TRBJ2-4, is DVKVTQSSRYLVKRTGEKVFLECVQDMDHENMFWYRQDPGLGLRLIYFSYDVKMKEKGDIPEGYSVSREKKERFSLILESASTNQTSMYLCASSPGVAKNIQYFGAGTRLSVL.

This rearrangement joins TRBV19 to TRBJ1-2, with D tentatively TRBD1 (5 bases). Germline V gene data show CDR1 as LNHDA and CDR2 as SQIVND (reference sequence). CDR3 length equals 16 residues. Between the trimmed V and J ends, which lost 6 bases and 2 bases, there was a span of 19 bases. The CDR3 here is CASRLRGRQTNYGYTF. In DNA, the CDR3 is TGTGCCAGTAGGTTGAGGGGTCGACAAACCAACTATGGCTACACCTTC. The whole variable domain, filled in from reference TRBV19 and TRBJ1-2, reads DGGITQSPKYLFRKEGQNVTLSCEQNLNHDAMYWYRQDPGQGLRLIYYSQIVNDFQKGDIAEGYSVSREKKESFPLTVTSAQKNPTAFYLCASRLRGRQTNYGYTFGSGTRLTVV.

V usage is TRBV5-8 and J usage is TRBJ2-2; D perhaps matches TRBD1 (5 bases). Per the germline V gene, CDR1 is SGHTS and CDR2 is YDEGEE. Trimming pared 6 bases from V and 0 bases from J, leaving 12 bases between. The CDR3 is 15 amino acids. CDR3 DNA sequence: TGTGCCAGCACAGAATGGGGCCCGAACACCGGGGAGCTGTTTTTT. Translation: CASTEWGPNTGELFF. Combining the CDR3 with reference TRBV5-8 and TRBJ2-2 gives the whole variable domain EAGVTQSPTHLIKTRGQQATLRCSPISGHTSVYWYQQALGLGLQFLLWYDEGEERNRGNFPPRFSGRQFPNYSSELNVNALELEDSALYLCASTEWGPNTGELFFGEGSRLTVL.

DNA of the CDR3: TGCGCCAGCAGCCCTAATTCGGACAGGTCTGGCTACACCTTC. It yields the protein CASSPNSDRSGYTF. The chain links TRBV5-1 to TRBJ1-2; 7 positions agree with TRBD1. Germline V CDR1 and CDR2: SGHRS, YFSETQ. This CDR3 region has 14 residues. J gave up 7 bases and V 4 bases, and 10 bases lay outside the gene matches.

This rearrangement joins TRBV7-8 to TRBJ2-1, with 7 bases fitting TRBD1. Unmatched junction bases numbered 16, after V lost 5 bases and J lost 15 bases. Germline lookup yields CDR1 SGHVS and CDR2 FQNEAQ. The CDR3 consists of 14 residues. The CDR3 DNA reads as TGTGCCAGCAGCAACGCCCCCTTGACAGGGAAATCGTTCTTC. Translating gives CASSNAPLTGKSFF. Complete variable domain (other parts from reference TRBV7-8 and TRBJ2-1): GAGVSQSPRYKVAKRGQDVALRCDPISGHVSLFWYQQALGQGPEFLTYFQNEAQLDKSGLPSDRFFAERPEGSVSTLKIQRTQQEDSAVYLCASSNAPLTGKSFFGPGTRLTVL.

The chain uses TRBV7-3 and TRBJ2-5, with no clear D. Germline CDR1 SGHTA, CDR2 FQGTGA. V lost 2 bases to trimming and J lost 3 bases, with 4 bases between them. The CDR3 is 12 amino acids. The CDR3 DNA reads TGTGCCAGCAGCTTAGGTGAAGAGACCCAGTACTTC. Amino acid sequence: CASSLGEETQYF. Using reference TRBV7-3 and TRBJ2-5 for the parts outside the CDR3, the full variable domain is GAGVSQTPSNKVTEKGKYVELRCDPISGHTALYWYRQSLGQGPEFLIYFQGTGAADDSGLPNDRFFAVRPEGSVSTLKIQRTERGDSAVYLCASSLGEETQYFGPGTRLLVL.

CDR3 in amino acids: CASSLTSVRETQYF. Here the CDR3 DNA reads TGCGCCAGCAGCTTAACTAGCGTTAGGGAGACCCAGTACTTC. This sequence joins TRBV5-1 and TRBJ2-5, with TRBD2 matching 7 bases. This CDR3 has 14 residues. The V gene end was trimmed by 2 bases and the J gene end by 5 bases; junction bases not matched to a gene: 6. CDR1 SGHRS and CDR2 YFSETQ come from the germline V gene.

J is TRBJ1-6 and V is TRBV4-2; 9 bases align to TRBD1. The CDR3 runs to 14 residues. The germline V gene has CDR1 LGHNA and CDR2 YNFKEQ. The J segment lost 8 bases and the V segment lost 5 bases, leaving 4 bases of the junction unmatched. The CDR3 bases are TGTGCCAGCAGCGCCCGACAGGGGGATTCACCCCTCCACTTT. Encoded protein: CASSARQGDSPLHF.

The chain has TRBV29-1 and TRBJ1-1; D gene uncertain. CDR1 is SQVTM, CDR2 ANQGSEA, per germline. The CDR3 runs 10 residues. Trimming left V 5 bases short and J 4 bases short, with 5 bases between. This CDR3 reads CSVRVTEAFF. DNA for the CDR3: TGCAGCGTTAGAGTCACTGAAGCTTTCTTT.

This chain links TRBV9 with TRBJ1-2; 7 nucleotides align to TRBD1. The CDR3 is 15 residues long. CDR1 is SGDLS, CDR2 YYNGEE, per germline. The V segment lost 2 bases and the J segment 6 bases; nucleotides outside the gene matches: 10. The CDR3 loop reads CASSVHSDRPNGYTF. DNA of the CDR3: TGTGCCAGCAGCGTCCACTCGGACAGGCCCAATGGCTACACCTTC.

The rearrangement links TRBV19 to TRBJ1-4, with D maybe TRBD1 (5 bases). Trimming shortened V by 7 bases and J by 0 bases, and 18 bases separated the two germline ends. There are 17 residues in the CDR3. CDR1 and CDR2 from the germline V gene are LNHDA and SQIVND (reference sequence). The CDR3 coding sequence is TGTGCCAGTATCCGAGAGAGGGGAGGTGCAACTAATGAAAAACTGTTTTTT. Protein sequence: CASIRERGGATNEKLFF. The complete variable domain, with remaining parts taken from reference TRBV19 and TRBJ1-4, reads DGGITQSPKYLFRKEGQNVTLSCEQNLNHDAMYWYRQDPGQGLRLIYYSQIVNDFQKGDIAEGYSVSREKKESFPLTVTSAQKNPTAFYLCASIRERGGATNEKLFFGSGTQLSVL.